Following are 13 T cell receptor beta chains from one sample sequenced in a study of control samples from healthy donors and cancer patients. Sequencing was performed with immunoSEQ multiplex PCR; in TCRdb, only in-frame clones are kept and a portion is missing. The table shows under 150,000 clones, with 85% to 90% occurring only once. The sequencing sample was made of PBMCs. Source of these receptors: a woman between 45 and 60 years old with colorectal cancer.

The chain combines TRBV2 with TRBJ2-3; 9 positions match TRBD1. After removal of 3 bases from V and 4 bases from J, the junction contained 8 bases not matched to a gene. The CDR3 is made up of 16 amino acids. Germline V gives CDR1 SNHLY, CDR2 FYNNEI. CDR3 protein: CASSEWGTGSSDTQYF. CDR3 DNA: TGTGCCAGCAGTGAGTGGGGGACAGGGAGTTCAGATACGCAGTATTTT.

The chain carries TRBV30 and TRBJ1-1, with 10 bases aligning to TRBD1. CDR3 size: 14 residues. V lost 5 bases to trimming and J lost 4 bases; unmatched junction nucleotides: 7. In germline, CDR1 is GTSNPN, CDR2 SVGIG (reference sequence). In DNA, the CDR3 is TGTGCCTGGGGGACAGGGGTGGTAGGCACTGAAGCTTTCTTT. Protein product: CAWGTGVVGTEAFF.

The chain has TRBV3-1 (or the pseudogene TRBV3-2) and TRBJ2-7, with D perhaps matching TRBD1 or TRBD2 (5 bases each). The CDR3 has 15 residues. Germline V gene sequence: CDR1 LGHDT, CDR2 YNNKEL (reference sequence). Deletions cut 0 bases from V and 6 bases from J, with 15 bases between. CDR3 sequence: CASSQDSRGGFEQYF. CDR3 in DNA: TGTGCCAGCAGCCAAGACTCGAGGGGTGGTTTCGAGCAGTACTTC.

The V call is TRBV5-1, the J call TRBJ2-3; 7 positions match TRBD1. Germline V CDR1 and CDR2: SGHRS, YFSETQ. The CDR3 contains 13 residues. The CDR3: CATRQGFTDTQYF. The CDR3 nucleotides are TGCGCTACCCGACAGGGCTTCACAGATACGCAGTATTTT.

This clone appeared a few times. The chain combines TRBV11-2 with TRBJ2-5; 9 bases match TRBD2. There are 16 residues in the CDR3. Germline trimming cut 1 base from V and 5 bases from J; bases unmatched to any gene: 8. The germline gives CDR1 SGHAT, CDR2 FQNNGV. The CDR3 nucleotides read TGTGCCAGCAGCTTAGGGGGTAGCGGGAGTATGGAGACCCAGTACTTC. Translation: CASSLGGSGSMETQYF.

The J gene is TRBJ1-1, the V gene TRBV27; 7 nucleotides align to TRBD1. The CDR3 is made up of 15 amino acids. Germline trimming cut 5 bases from V and 5 bases from J; bases unmatched to any gene: 11. CDR1 is MNHEY, CDR2 SMNVEV, per germline (reference sequence). CDR3 nucleotide sequence: TGTGCCAGCAGTCTATTAGACAGGGTAGGAACTGAAGCTTTCTTT. It is translated as CASSLLDRVGTEAFF.

This chain joins TRBV13 and TRBJ2-3, with TRBD1 identical over 7 bases. J lost 3 bases, V lost 3 bases, and 6 bases had no gene match. The CDR3 loop spans 15 amino acids. Germline CDR1 and CDR2: PRHDT and FYEKMQ (reference sequence). CDR3 sequence reads: CASSFPGDRTDTQYF. The CDR3, as DNA: TGTGCCAGCAGCTTCCCCGGGGACAGAACAGATACGCAGTATTTT.

This clone has a single count. V usage is TRBV5-1 and J usage is TRBJ2-1; D not certain. Germline loops: CDR1 SGHRS, CDR2 YFSETQ. Trimming removed 5 bases from V and 8 bases from J, with 8 bases in between. The CDR3 has 11 amino acids. Here the CDR3 DNA reads TGCGCCAGCAGGGTGGGTGATGAGCAGTTCTTC. Protein sequence: CASRVGDEQFF.

V is TRBV9 and J is TRBJ1-2; no clear D gene. The length of the CDR3 is 13 residues. Germline-derived CDR1 and CDR2 are SGDLS and YYNGEE. Trimming cost V 0 bases and J 3 bases, with 6 bases left between them. Written as DNA, the CDR3 is TGTGCCAGCAGCGTAGACAATTACTATGGCTACACCTTC. It encodes CASSVDNYYGYTF.

Here the CDR3 DNA reads TGTGCCAGCAGCCAACCAGACTACAATGAGCAGTTCTTC. Translating it yields CASSQPDYNEQFF. The chain recombines TRBV3-1 (or the pseudogene TRBV3-2) with TRBJ2-1; D uncertain. Trimming removed 2 bases from V and 3 bases from J, with 5 bases in between. The CDR3 covers 13 residues. CDR1 and CDR2 (germline): LGHDT, YNNKEL (reference sequence).

The chain couples TRBV6-4 to TRBJ2-5; D is possibly TRBD1 or TRBD2 (5 bases each). The CDR3 has 16 residues. The V and J ends lost 6 bases and 5 bases respectively, with 22 bases between them. Per germline, CDR1 MRHNA and CDR2 SNTAGT. The CDR3 DNA follows: TGTGCCAGCAGGCATAGCCCCGGGGCCTCCAGGGAGACCCAGTACTTC. Protein product: CASRHSPGASRETQYF.

This chain connects TRBV11-2 to TRBJ2-7; D is possibly TRBD2 (5 bases). This CDR3 contains 14 residues. The germline V gene encodes CDR1 SGHAT and CDR2 FQNNGV. Deletions cut 5 bases from V and 2 bases from J, with 13 bases between. Here the CDR3 DNA reads TGTGCCAGCAGCCGAGGGCAGGCCACCTACGAGCAGTACTTC. It encodes CASSRGQATYEQYF.

This chain uses TRBV19 with TRBJ1-6; D may be TRBD1 (5 bases). Germline CDR1 reads LNHDA; CDR2 reads SQIVND (reference sequence). CDR3 size: 14 residues. The V gene lost 3 bases and the J gene lost 9 bases, with 12 bases spanning the gap. CDR3 in DNA: TGTGCCAGTAGTATTAGGGGTGTCAGTTCACCCCTCCACTTT. It is translated as CASSIRGVSSPLHF.